The next 5 T cell receptor beta chains were all read from a single sample in a study of T cell responses to AZD1222 COVID-19 vaccine. Sequencing was performed with immunoSEQ multiplex PCR; in TCRdb, only in-frame clones are kept and a portion is missing. The sample consists of about 89,000 clones, about 88% of them appearing once. The material was peripheral blood, obtained 28 days after the second AZD1222 dose. The receptors shown here come from an adult who received the AZD1222 COVID-19 vaccine.

The chain joins TRBV2 to TRBJ1-1; TRBD1 aligns across 7 bases. The germline CDR1 and CDR2 sequences are SNHLY and FYNNEI. This CDR3 region has 15 residues. After removal of 6 bases from V and 0 bases from J, the junction contained 7 bases not matched to a gene. The CDR3 spells CASSRDSSMNTEAFF. The CDR3 nucleotides read TGTGCCAGCAGCAGGGACAGTTCCATGAACACTGAAGCTTTCTTT.

This clone appeared a single time. This chain uses TRBV28 with TRBJ2-7; D is ambiguous. Trimming took 10 bases from V and 1 from J, leaving 17 bases between them. The length of the CDR3 is 14 residues. Germline V gives CDR1 MDHEN, CDR2 SYDVKM. The CDR3 loop is CATSFRTFSYEQYF. DNA of the CDR3: TGTGCCACCTCCTTCAGGACCTTTTCCTACGAGCAGTACTTC.

This clone was detected a few times. The chain joins TRBV19 to TRBJ1-5, with D hard to call. The V and J ends lost 6 bases and 2 bases respectively, with 11 bases between them. This CDR3 comprises 14 residues. The germline gives CDR1 LNHDA, CDR2 SQIVND (reference sequence). The CDR3 loop is CASSLIGGNQPQHF. The DNA for the CDR3 is TGTGCCAGTAGCCTAATCGGGGGCAATCAGCCCCAGCATTTT. Variable domain in full (rest from reference TRBV19 and TRBJ1-5): DGGITQSPKYLFRKEGQNVTLSCEQNLNHDAMYWYRQDPGQGLRLIYYSQIVNDFQKGDIAEGYSVSREKKESFPLTVTSAQKNPTAFYLCASSLIGGNQPQHFGDGTRLSIL.

V is TRBV24-1 and J is TRBJ2-5; maybe TRBD1 (5 bases). V lost 5 bases, J lost 1 base, and 10 bases lay in between. Germline loops: CDR1 KGHDR, CDR2 SFDVKD. This CDR3 spans 14 amino acids. In DNA form, the CDR3 reads TGTGCCACCAGTGTCCAAGACAGCCAAGAGACCCAGTACTTC. As protein: CATSVQDSQETQYF.

This clone came up once. This rearrangement joins TRBV3-1 (or the pseudogene TRBV3-2) to TRBJ1-1, with D perhaps TRBD1 (6 bases). The CDR3 spans 17 residues. From germline, CDR1 is LGHDT and CDR2 YNNKEL (reference sequence). The ends were cut back, 4 bases at V and 1 base at J, with 19 bases in the middle. CDR3 nucleotides: TGTGCCAGCAGCCGGGGGCTTCAGCGACAGAAGAACACTGAAGCTTTCTTT. The encoded protein is CASSRGLQRQKNTEAFF.